This T cell receptor (beta chain) was sequenced for a study of CD8 T cells in Susac syndrome. When the RNA was reverse transcribed, random hexamers were used with an input of roughly 0.45 to 1 ug. Coverage of TCR beta CDR3 amplification by immunoSEQ multiplex PCR extended to 54 Vbeta and 13 Jbeta. Each CDR3 protein gets one entry after TCRdb re-called the immunoSEQ multiplex PCR reads with MiXCR. Of about 210,000 distinct CDR3 sequences listed, 95% are singletons. V gave up 11 bases and J gave up 7 bases, with 20 bases separating them. Germline lookup yields CDR1 SNHLY and CDR2 FYNNEI. The CDR3 consists of 13 residues. From blood CD8+ and CD4+ T cells, the TCR beta chain was sequenced. Treatment-naive patients with stable or active relapsing-remitting disease served as multiple sclerosis controls. Negative isolation yielded CD4+ and CD8+ T cells, and FACS enriched TEMRA cells.

Sequences were obtained from CD4+ T cells from PBMCs. The receptor was isolated from a human donor with multiple sclerosis. The chain employs TRBV2 and TRBJ2-5, with D maybe TRBD2 (6 bases). CDR3 bases: TGTGCCCTTATGGGATCCCTCGGGGGGACCCAGTACTTC. Translating gives CALMGSLGGTQYF.